This T cell receptor beta chain was sequenced for a study of OX40 agonist ivuxolimab in advanced cancers. Patients were ineligible given autoimmune disease history or systemic immunosuppression. Only in-frame clones appear in the TCRdb table, and some are missing; sequencing was by immunoSEQ multiplex PCR. The sample consists of under 40,000 clones, about 80% of them appearing once. Sample: CD4+ or CD8+ T cells sorted from blood, taken in a trial of the OX40 agonist ivuxolimab. This sequence was found in an adult with an advanced solid tumor such as melanoma, head and neck, liver or kidney cancer.

CDR3 DNA sequence: TGTGCCAGCAGTGAGCACAGCTCCGCTGGCTACACCTTC. Translating it yields CASSEHSSAGYTF. V and J are TRBV6-1 and TRBJ1-2; D unclear. V dropped 3 bases and J dropped 7 bases, with 12 bases sitting between them. There are 13 residues in the CDR3. Germline V gives CDR1 MNHNS, CDR2 SASEGT.